The T cell receptor beta chain under discussion was sequenced for a study of spatial heterogeneity in lung cancer. As for the study in general: Detected sequences consistently included more beta-chain ones than alpha-chain ones.

V dropped 0 bases and J dropped 0 bases, with 9 bases sitting between them. CDR3 length: 15 amino acids. Per the germline V gene, CDR1 is SGHRS and CDR2 is YFSETQ. Time point given: sample taken at primary tumor resection. The donors, more than 55 patients with untreated early-stage non-small cell lung cancer, provided the samples. The study sequenced unsorted whole RNA from tumor, nontumor lung or frozen PBMC. Each TCR cDNA molecule carried a unique molecular identifier. TCRdb reprocessed the 5' RACE reads with MiXCR, giving one entry per CDR3 protein. The table lists about 48,000 distinct CDR3 sequences, approximately 5% of them singletons. This clonotype has ten or more counts.

Here the sequenced sample was PBMCs, taken at surgery. The chain is built from TRBV5-1 and TRBJ2-5; D tentatively reads TRBD1 or TRBD2 (5 bases each). The receptor's source is a male donor with early-stage non-small cell lung cancer. CDR3 region: CASSLAGADQETQYF. The CDR3 DNA is TGCGCCAGCAGCTTGGCCGGGGCAGACCAAGAGACCCAGTACTTC.